A selection of T cell receptor beta chains follows, all from one sample in a study of control samples from healthy donors and cancer patients. Measured with immunoSEQ multiplex PCR; TCRdb has only the in-frame clones, and not every one. Counted here are roughly 130,000 clones, approximately 94% occurring once; the ten biggest clones make up less than 4%. Sequencing was done on a sample of blood. The receptor set was obtained from a man aged 25 to 45 in good health. Each CDR3 is given with its conserved first and last residue. D genes are given only for firm matches. Clone size is not always given. Where it is, it says once, few, many or a class for expanded clones.

V	J	length	size	D	CDR3	DNA
TRBV28	TRBJ1-5	16	NA	NA	CASSLQTGALSWPQHF	TGTGCCAGCAGTTTACAGACAGGAGCCCTCAGTTGGCCCCAGCATTTT
TRBV18	TRBJ1-2	14	NA	TRBD1	CASSKDRVNYGYTF	TGTGCCAGCTCGAAGGACAGGGTTAACTATGGCTACACCTTC
TRBV5-4	TRBJ1-1	12	NA	NA	CASSSGETEAFF	TGTGCCAGCAGTTCAGGGGAGACTGAAGCTTTCTTT
TRBV19	TRBJ1-5	17	NA	TRBD1	CASRGQGAPRGNQPQHF	TGTGCCAGCCGAGGACAGGGGGCGCCTAGAGGCAATCAGCCCCAGCATTTT
TRBV7-8	TRBJ1-5	16	NA	NA	CASSLALGGWNQPQHF	TGTGCCAGCAGCTTAGCGCTTGGGGGTTGGAATCAGCCCCAGCATTTT
TRBV7-2	TRBJ1-4	14	NA	NA	CASSKQGSNEKLFF	TGTGCCAGCAGTAAACAGGGATCTAATGAAAAACTGTTTTTT
TRBV7-9	TRBJ2-1	14	once	NA	CASSSLADYNEQFF	TGTGCCAGCAGCTCCCTGGCGGACTACAATGAGCAGTTCTTC
TRBV3-1/TRBV3-2	TRBJ2-2	17	NA	NA	CASSQGWTRGPGGELFF	TGTGCCAGCAGCCAAGGGTGGACGCGGGGGCCGGGCGGGGAGCTGTTTTTT
TRBV30	TRBJ2-7	15	NA	NA	CAWSRGGSISYEQYF	TGTGCCTGGAGCCGTGGGGGATCTATCTCCTACGAGCAGTACTTC
TRBV28	TRBJ1-2	14	NA	NA	CASSSLSWGYGYTF	TGTGCCAGCAGTTCCTTGTCATGGGGCTATGGCTACACCTTC
TRBV7-3	TRBJ1-3	15	once	NA	CASSLDGRGGNTIYF	TGTGCCAGCAGCTTAGATGGCAGGGGAGGAAACACCATATATTTT
TRBV7-2	TRBJ1-3	12	NA	NA	CASSSAGNTIYF	TGTGCCAGCAGCTCAGCGGGAAACACCATATATTTT
TRBV4-1	TRBJ1-2	15	NA	TRBD1	CASSQQDRRLDGYTF	TGCGCCAGCAGCCAACAGGACAGGCGGCTGGATGGCTACACCTTC
TRBV7-8	TRBJ1-2	13	NA	NA	CASSLGGGYGYTF	TGTGCCAGCAGCTTAGGGGGCGGTTATGGCTACACCTTC
TRBV27	TRBJ1-6	16	NA	NA	CASSTITAGGKSPLHF	TGTGCCAGCAGCACCATTACAGCCGGGGGGAAATCACCCCTCCACTTT
TRBV28	TRBJ2-1	11	many	NA	CASSFANKQFF	TGTGCCAGCAGTTTCGCAAATAAGCAGTTCTTC
TRBV5-1	TRBJ1-4	13	NA	NA	CASSLGSNEKLFF	TGCGCCAGCAGCTTGGGCTCTAATGAAAAACTGTTTTTT
TRBV3-1/TRBV3-2	TRBJ1-2	17	NA	NA	CASSQDGALGDLYGYTF	TGTGCCAGCAGCCAAGATGGGGCACTGGGGGATCTCTATGGCTACACCTTC
TRBV6-2/TRBV6-3	TRBJ2-3	14	once	NA	CASSYPFSTDTQYF	TGTGCCAGCAGTTACCCCTTCAGTACAGATACGCAGTATTTT
TRBV9	TRBJ2-7	16	NA	TRBD2	CASSYDGGAYPYEQYF	TGTGCCAGCAGTTATGACGGGGGGGCCTACCCCTACGAGCAGTACTTC